This T cell receptor beta chain comes out of a study of early stage breast cancer tumors. The V gene end was trimmed by 3 bases and the J gene end by 1 base; junction bases not matched to a gene: 3. Germline values: CDR1 SGHRS, CDR2 YFSETQ. This CDR3 comprises 14 residues. Here immunoSEQ multiplex PCR was the method, and the copy in TCRdb shows in-frame clones only, minus some. The repertoire has some 14,000 clones, about 80% of them found once; the top ten carry approximately 7.6%. This receptor was obtained from a person aged 45 to 60 with breast cancer. Sequenced material: normal breast tissue next to the tumor. The chain joins TRBV5-1 to TRBJ1-1, with 7 nucleotides matching TRBD1. CDR3 sequence (DNA): TGCGCCAGCAGCTCGGGGACAGCGAACACTGAAGCTTTCTTT. Encoded protein: CASSSGTANTEAFF.